Listed below are T cell receptor beta chains from one sample, sequenced in a study of T cells in localized non-small cell lung cancer. Generated by immunoSEQ multiplex PCR, the TCRdb table keeps only in-frame clones and is missing some. The sample holds 30,000 to 50,000 clones, about four fifths seen once. Sequencing was performed on PBMCs, taken before any cancer treatment. The source of these receptors is a woman aged 35-75 years with stage II squamous cell lung carcinoma. CDR3s leave out the opening cysteine and the closing phenylalanine or tryptophan. D genes are given only for firm matches. Size values are once, few and many counts, or a class for expanded clones, and some rows have none.

D: -
size: -
V: TRBV28
J: TRBJ2-3
CDR3: ASSLEGWSTDTQY

D: TRBD1
size: -
V: TRBV9
J: TRBJ1-6
CDR3: ASSARQGSSPLH

D: TRBD2
size: -
V: TRBV27
J: TRBJ2-3
CDR3: ASSFQRGSTDTQY

D: -
size: -
V: TRBV4-3
J: TRBJ2-1
CDR3: ASSQTDGYNEQF

D: -
size: -
V: TRBV19
J: TRBJ1-1
CDR3: ASTPGREPNTEAF

D: -
size: -
V: TRBV6-1
J: TRBJ1-3
CDR3: ASSEAERNTIY

D: TRBD1
size: once
V: TRBV7-7
J: TRBJ1-6
CDR3: ASTIGTISDRMNSPLH

D: -
size: -
V: TRBV27
J: TRBJ1-1
CDR3: ASSPVRGVNTEAF

D: -
size: -
V: TRBV27
J: TRBJ2-7
CDR3: ASSDQGQPYEQY

D: -
size: -
V: TRBV6-1
J: TRBJ2-1
CDR3: ASSGQPGDNEQF

D: TRBD1
size: -
V: TRBV5-1
J: TRBJ1-6
CDR3: ASSLENRGGNSPLH

D: -
size: -
V: TRBV7-6
J: TRBJ1-6
CDR3: ASSLGSPGALH

D: TRBD1
size: -
V: TRBV2
J: TRBJ2-3
CDR3: ATVQGASGGDTQY

D: -
size: -
V: TRBV2
J: TRBJ2-1
CDR3: ASRADSYNEQF

D: -
size: once
V: TRBV27
J: TRBJ2-7
CDR3: ASSLRGYEQY

D: TRBD1
size: -
V: TRBV7-2
J: TRBJ1-1
CDR3: ASSQGTASNTEAF

D: -
size: -
V: TRBV11-2
J: TRBJ1-2
CDR3: ASSLEPTGGPYGYT

D: -
size: -
V: TRBV5-1
J: TRBJ2-1
CDR3: ASSLEATYNEQF